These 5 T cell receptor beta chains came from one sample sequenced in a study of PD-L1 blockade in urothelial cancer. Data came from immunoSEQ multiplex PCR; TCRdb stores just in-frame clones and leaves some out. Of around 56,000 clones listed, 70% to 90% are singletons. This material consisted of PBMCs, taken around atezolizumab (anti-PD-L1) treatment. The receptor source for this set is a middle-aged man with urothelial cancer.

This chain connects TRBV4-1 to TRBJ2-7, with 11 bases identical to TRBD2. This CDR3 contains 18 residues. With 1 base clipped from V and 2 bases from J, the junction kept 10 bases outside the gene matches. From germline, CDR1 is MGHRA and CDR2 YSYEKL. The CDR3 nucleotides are TGCGCCAGCAGCCAAGCGTATCTAGCGGGAGGAGGAACCTACGAGCAGTACTTC. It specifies CASSQAYLAGGGTYEQYF.

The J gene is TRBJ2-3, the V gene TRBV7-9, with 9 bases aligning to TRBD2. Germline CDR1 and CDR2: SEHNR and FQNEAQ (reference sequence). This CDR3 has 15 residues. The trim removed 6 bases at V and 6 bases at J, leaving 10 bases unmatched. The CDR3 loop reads CASSLTSGPRDTQYF. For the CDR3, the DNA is TGTGCCAGCAGTCTCACTAGCGGGCCTAGGGATACGCAGTATTTT.

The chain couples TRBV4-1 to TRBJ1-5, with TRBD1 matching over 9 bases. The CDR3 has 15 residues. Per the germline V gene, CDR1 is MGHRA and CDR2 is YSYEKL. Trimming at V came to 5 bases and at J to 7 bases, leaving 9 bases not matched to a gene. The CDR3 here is CASSAQTGGRQPQHF. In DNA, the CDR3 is TGCGCCAGCAGCGCGCAAACAGGGGGCCGACAGCCCCAGCATTTT.

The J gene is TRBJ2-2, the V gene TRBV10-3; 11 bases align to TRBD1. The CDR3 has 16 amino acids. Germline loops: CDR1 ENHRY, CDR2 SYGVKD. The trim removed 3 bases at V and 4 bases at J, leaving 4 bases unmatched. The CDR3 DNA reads TGTGCCATCAGTGAAGGACAGGGGGCATCCACCGGGGAGCTGTTTTTT. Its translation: CAISEGQGASTGELFF.

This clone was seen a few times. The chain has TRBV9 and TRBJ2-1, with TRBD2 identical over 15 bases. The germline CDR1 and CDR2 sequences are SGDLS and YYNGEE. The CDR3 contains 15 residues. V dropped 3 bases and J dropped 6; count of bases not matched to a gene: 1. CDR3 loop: CASSAGLAGGNEQFF. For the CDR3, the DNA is TGTGCCAGCAGCGCGGGACTAGCGGGGGGCAATGAGCAGTTCTTC.